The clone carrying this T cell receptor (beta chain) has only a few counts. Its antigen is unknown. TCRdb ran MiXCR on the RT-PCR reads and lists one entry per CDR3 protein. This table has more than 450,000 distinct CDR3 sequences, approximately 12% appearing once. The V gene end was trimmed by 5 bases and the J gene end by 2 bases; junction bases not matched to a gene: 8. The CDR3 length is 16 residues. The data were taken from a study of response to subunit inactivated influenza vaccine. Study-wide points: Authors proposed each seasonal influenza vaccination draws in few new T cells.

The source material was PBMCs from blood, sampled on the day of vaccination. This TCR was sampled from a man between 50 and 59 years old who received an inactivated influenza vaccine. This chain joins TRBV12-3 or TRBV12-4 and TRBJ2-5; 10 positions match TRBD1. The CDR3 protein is CASSKYRDRGQETQYF. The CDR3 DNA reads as TGTGCCAGCAGTAAATACCGGGACAGGGGACAAGAGACCCAGTACTTC.